This T cell receptor (beta chain) appears in the sequencing data of a study of blood T cell repertoires in COVID-19. Study context: Acute and convalescent COVID-19 specimens originated in the United States, Italy and Spain.

The ends lost 4 bases at V and 4 bases at J; junction bases unmatched: 3. Germline CDR1 is MDHEN and CDR2 is SYDVKM. This CDR3 spans 14 amino acids. This clone came up a few times. Per the original methods: Estimation of nucleated cell counts was performed using reference gene primer amplification. This table comes from immunoSEQ multiplex PCR, and its TCRdb copy is limited to in-frame clones, with some not included. V and J calls and clone size are as listed in that table; D and trimming were resolved from the DNA. The table includes approximately 210,000 clones, roughly 94% detected once. V is TRBV28 and J is TRBJ1-2; 10 nucleotides line up with TRBD1. Sequenced input: peripheral blood. The receptor was derived from a man between 25 and 39 years old with acute or convalescent COVID-19. The CDR3 nucleotides are TGTGCCAGCAGTTCCGGGACAGGGGTCTATGGCTACACCTTC. Translated: CASSSGTGVYGYTF.